Shown below are 3 T cell receptor beta chains from a single sample sequenced in a study of glioma-infiltrating T cells. TCR alpha and beta CDR3 regions were amplified from RNA using iRepertoire nested multiplex PCR. TCRdb analysed the multiplex PCR reads with MiXCR anew, one entry per CDR3 protein. The table includes about 180,000 distinct CDR3 sequences, around 45% detected once. What was sequenced was glioma tissue, nonneoplastic brain tissue, or PBMCs (not recorded which). The receptors were sampled from a human donor with low-grade glioma or glioblastoma, undergoing nonglioma brain surgery, or in good health (not recorded which).

Concerning this clonotype: A read error may explain this, as a much larger clone is one base away. CDR3 bases: TGCAGTGCCAGGGGAAACCAAGAGACCCAGCACTTC. Its protein is CSARGNQETQHF. The rearrangement links TRBV20-1 to TRBJ2-5; D possibly corresponds to TRBD1 (6 bases). This CDR3 is 12 amino acids long. Germline values: CDR1 DFQATT, CDR2 SNEGSKA (reference sequence).

This clonotype was seen many times. The V and J genes are TRBV20-1 and TRBJ1-2; D may be TRBD1 (6 bases). CDR1 and CDR2 from the germline V gene are DFQATT and SNEGSKA (reference sequence). Trimming removed 7 bases from V and 2 bases from J, with 11 bases in between. This CDR3 has 12 amino acids. In DNA, the CDR3 is TGCAGTGTGATGCAGGGGAACTATGGCTACACCTTC. It is translated as CSVMQGNYGYTF.

The chain combines TRBV5-1 with TRBJ2-1; no firm D call. CDR1 is SGHRS and CDR2 is YFSETQ in the germline V gene. Deletions cut 1 base from V and 8 bases from J, with 10 bases between. The CDR3 is 13 residues long. CDR3: CASSLQEMDEQFF. CDR3 DNA sequence: TGCGCCAGCAGCTTGCAAGAGATGGATGAGCAGTTCTTC.